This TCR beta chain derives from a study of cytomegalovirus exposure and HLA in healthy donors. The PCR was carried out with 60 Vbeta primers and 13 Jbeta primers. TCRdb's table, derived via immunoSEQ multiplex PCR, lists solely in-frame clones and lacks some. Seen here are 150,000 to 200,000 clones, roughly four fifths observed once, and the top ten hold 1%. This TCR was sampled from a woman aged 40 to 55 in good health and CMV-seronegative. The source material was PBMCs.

The CDR3: CASSLGPSGTEAFF. The CDR3, as DNA: TGTGCCAGCAGCTTAGGACCCTCGGGCACTGAAGCTTTCTTT. The chain is built from TRBV7-9 and TRBJ1-1; D is ambiguous. V lost 1 base, J lost 4 bases, and 10 bases lay in between. The germline CDR1 and CDR2 sequences are SEHNR and FQNEAQ (reference sequence). The CDR3 loop spans 14 amino acids.